The clone carrying this T cell receptor beta chain was counted only a few times. Documented time point: pre-sensitization, week 0. Specified treatment: therapeutic diphenylcyclopropenone sensitization with weekly scalp DPC. The sample comes from a study of human T cells and chemical hapten exposure. From the RACE reads, TCRdb called clonotypes with MiXCR, one entry per CDR3 protein. The sample has 250,000 or so distinct CDR3 sequences; over 7.5% are singletons. The sample here was whole blood, taken in connection with sensitization to the hapten diphenylcyclopropenone (DPC). This clonotype originated in a man aged 18 to 35 with alopecia areata. Some clones in this sample may be carry-over from other donors' samples.

The CDR3 coding sequence is TGTGCCAGCAGTTACCGGGAGGCCAAAAACATTCAGTACTTC. Encoded protein: CASSYREAKNIQYF. The J gene is TRBJ2-4, the V gene TRBV6-2 or TRBV6-3; the D gene is possibly TRBD2 (6 bases). V dropped 2 bases and J dropped 1 base, with 6 bases sitting between them. From germline, CDR1 is MNHEY and CDR2 SVGEGT. The CDR3 consists of 14 residues.